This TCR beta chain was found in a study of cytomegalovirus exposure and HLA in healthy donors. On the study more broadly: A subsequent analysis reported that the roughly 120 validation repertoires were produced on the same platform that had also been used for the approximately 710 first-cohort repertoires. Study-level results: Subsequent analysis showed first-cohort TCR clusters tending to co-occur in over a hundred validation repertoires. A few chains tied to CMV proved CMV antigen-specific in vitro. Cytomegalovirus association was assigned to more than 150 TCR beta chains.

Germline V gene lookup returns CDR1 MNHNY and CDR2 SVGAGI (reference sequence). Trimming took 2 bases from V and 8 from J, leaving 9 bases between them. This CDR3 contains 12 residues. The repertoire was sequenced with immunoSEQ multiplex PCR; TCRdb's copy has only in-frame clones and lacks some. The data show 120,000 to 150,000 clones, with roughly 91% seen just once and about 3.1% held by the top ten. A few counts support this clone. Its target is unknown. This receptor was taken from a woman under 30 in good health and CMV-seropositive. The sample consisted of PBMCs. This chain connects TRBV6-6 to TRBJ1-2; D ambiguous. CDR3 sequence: CASSYVGEGYTF. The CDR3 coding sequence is TGTGCCAGCAGTTACGTCGGGGAAGGCTACACCTTC.